Given below is one T cell receptor (beta chain) in context. Antigen: not known. Sequencing used immunoSEQ multiplex PCR; TCRdb keeps in-frame clones, though not all of them. The sample lists some 38,000 clones, about 89% occurring once. The sample is drawn from a study of OX40 agonist ivuxolimab in advanced cancers. Background on the study: Participants averaged approximately 65 years of age (range roughly 23 to 79) and were 75% to 90% male.

V lost 5 bases and J lost 6, with 12 bases in between. Germline V lookup: CDR1 MNHEY, CDR2 SVGAGI. The CDR3 totals 13 residues. Notes on the study in general: Dosing at 0.1 to 3.0 mg/kg was accompanied by clonal expansion of CD4+ and CD8+ blood T cells by week 6. Patients with a partial response at 0.1-3.0 mg/kg had among the lowest clonal expansion.

Peripheral blood came from all dose cohorts at three timepoints. The sequence was obtained from an adult with an advanced solid tumor such as melanoma, head and neck, liver or kidney cancer. Sequencing was performed on CD4+ or CD8+ T cells sorted from blood, taken in a trial of the OX40 agonist ivuxolimab. This chain uses TRBV6-5 with TRBJ2-3; no definite D call. In DNA, the CDR3 is TGTGCCAGCAGTAACCAACGGAAGGATACGCAGTATTTT. Its protein is CASSNQRKDTQYF.